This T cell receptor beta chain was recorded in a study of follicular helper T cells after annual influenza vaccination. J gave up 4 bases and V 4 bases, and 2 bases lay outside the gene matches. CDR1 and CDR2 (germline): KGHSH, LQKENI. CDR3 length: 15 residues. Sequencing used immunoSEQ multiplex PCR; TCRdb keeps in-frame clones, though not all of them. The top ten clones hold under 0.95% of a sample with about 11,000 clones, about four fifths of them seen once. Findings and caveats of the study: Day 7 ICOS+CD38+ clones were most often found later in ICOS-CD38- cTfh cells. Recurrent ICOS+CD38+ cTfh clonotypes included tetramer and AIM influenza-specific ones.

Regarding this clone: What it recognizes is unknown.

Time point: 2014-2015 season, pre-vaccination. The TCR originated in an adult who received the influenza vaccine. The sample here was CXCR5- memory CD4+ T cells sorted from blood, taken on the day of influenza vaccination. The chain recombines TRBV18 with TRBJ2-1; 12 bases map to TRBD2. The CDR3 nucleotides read TGTGCCAGCTCACAAACTAGCGGGGGGTACAATGAGCAGTTCTTC. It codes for CASSQTSGGYNEQFF.